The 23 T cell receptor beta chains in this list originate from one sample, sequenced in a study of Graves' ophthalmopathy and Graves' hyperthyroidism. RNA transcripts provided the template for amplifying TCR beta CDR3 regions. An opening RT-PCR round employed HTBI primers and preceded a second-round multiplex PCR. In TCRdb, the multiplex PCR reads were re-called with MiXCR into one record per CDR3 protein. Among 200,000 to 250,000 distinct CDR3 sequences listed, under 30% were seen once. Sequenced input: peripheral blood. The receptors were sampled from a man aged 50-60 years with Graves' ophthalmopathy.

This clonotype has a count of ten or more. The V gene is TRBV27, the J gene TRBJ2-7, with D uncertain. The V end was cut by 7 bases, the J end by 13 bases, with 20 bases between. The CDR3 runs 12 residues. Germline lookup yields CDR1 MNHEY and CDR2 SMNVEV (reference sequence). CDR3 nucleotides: TGTGCCAGCACCTTGAGGCACGGCCGCCGATACTTC. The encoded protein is CASTLRHGRRYF.

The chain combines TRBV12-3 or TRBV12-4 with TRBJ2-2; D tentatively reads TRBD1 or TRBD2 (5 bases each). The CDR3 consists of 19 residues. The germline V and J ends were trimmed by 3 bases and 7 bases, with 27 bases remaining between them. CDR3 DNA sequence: TGTGCCAGCAGTTTGTATGGTGGGGGAGTTATAATCCAGAGCGGGGAGCTGTTTTTT. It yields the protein CASSLYGGGVIIQSGELFF.

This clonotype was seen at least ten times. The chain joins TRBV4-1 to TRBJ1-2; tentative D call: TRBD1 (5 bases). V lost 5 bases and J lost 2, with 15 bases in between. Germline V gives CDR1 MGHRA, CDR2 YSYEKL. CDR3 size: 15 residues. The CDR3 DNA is TGCGCCAGCAGCTTAAAGCTGACAGAAAACTATGGCTACACCTTC. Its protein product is CASSLKLTENYGYTF.

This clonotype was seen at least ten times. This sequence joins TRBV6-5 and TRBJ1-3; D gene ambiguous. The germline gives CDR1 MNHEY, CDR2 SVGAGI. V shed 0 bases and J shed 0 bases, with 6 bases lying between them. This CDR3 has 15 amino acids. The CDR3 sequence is CASSYSGGSGNTIYF. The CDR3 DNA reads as TGTGCCAGCAGTTACTCCGGTGGCTCTGGAAACACCATATATTTT.

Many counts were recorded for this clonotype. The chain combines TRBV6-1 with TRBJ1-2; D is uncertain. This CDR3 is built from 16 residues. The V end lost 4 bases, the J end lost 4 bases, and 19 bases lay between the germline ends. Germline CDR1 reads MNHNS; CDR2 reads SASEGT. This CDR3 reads CASSAENPEEFYGYTF. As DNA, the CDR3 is TGTGCCAGCAGTGCAGAGAACCCGGAGGAATTCTATGGCTACACCTTC.

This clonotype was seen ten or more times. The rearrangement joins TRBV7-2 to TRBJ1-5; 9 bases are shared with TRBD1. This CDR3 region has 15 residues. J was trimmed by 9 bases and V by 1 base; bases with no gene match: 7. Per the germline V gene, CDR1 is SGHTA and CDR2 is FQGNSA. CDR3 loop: CASSLDGTGFRPQHF. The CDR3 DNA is TGTGCCAGCAGCTTAGATGGGACAGGGTTTCGGCCCCAGCATTTT.

CDR3 nucleotides: TGTGCCAGCAGGGGGACAACTACCCCTAACTATGGCTACACCTTC. Its translation: CASRGTTTPNYGYTF. The chain employs TRBV6-1 and TRBJ1-2; TRBD1 is a possible D gene (6 bases). The CDR3 covers 15 residues. Germline V gives CDR1 MNHNS, CDR2 SASEGT. Trimming removed 6 bases at V and 0 bases at J, with 14 bases between.

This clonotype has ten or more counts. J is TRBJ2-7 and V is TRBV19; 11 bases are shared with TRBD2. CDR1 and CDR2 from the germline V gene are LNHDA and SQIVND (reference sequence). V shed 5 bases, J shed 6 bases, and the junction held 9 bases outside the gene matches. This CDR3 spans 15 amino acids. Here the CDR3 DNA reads TGTGCCAGTAGTCCGACCGGGACTAGCGGCTCCGAGCAGTACTTC. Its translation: CASSPTGTSGSEQYF.

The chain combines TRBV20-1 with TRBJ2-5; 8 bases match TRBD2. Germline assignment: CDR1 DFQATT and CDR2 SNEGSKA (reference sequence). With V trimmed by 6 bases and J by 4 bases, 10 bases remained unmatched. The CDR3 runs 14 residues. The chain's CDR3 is CSAGDGAGAETQYF. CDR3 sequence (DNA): TGCAGTGCAGGGGATGGAGCGGGAGCAGAGACCCAGTACTTC.

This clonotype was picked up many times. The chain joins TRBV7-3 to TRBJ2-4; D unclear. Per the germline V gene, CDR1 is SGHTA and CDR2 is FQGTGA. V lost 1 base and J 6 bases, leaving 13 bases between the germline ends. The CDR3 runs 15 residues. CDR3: CASSLKGSVANIQYF. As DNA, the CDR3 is TGTGCCAGCAGCTTAAAAGGTTCCGTGGCAAACATTCAGTACTTC.

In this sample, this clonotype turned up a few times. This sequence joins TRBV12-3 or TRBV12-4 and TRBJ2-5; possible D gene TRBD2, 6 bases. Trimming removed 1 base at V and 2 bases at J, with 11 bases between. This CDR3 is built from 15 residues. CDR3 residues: CASSLGGLLQETQYF. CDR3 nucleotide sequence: TGTGCCAGCAGTTTAGGCGGACTACTACAAGAGACCCAGTACTTC.

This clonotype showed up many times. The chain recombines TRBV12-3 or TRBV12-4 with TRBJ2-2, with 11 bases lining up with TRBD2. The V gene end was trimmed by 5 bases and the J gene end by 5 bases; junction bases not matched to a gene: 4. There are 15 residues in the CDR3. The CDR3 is CASSRLAGNTGELFF. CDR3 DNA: TGTGCCAGCAGTCGACTAGCGGGAAATACCGGGGAGCTGTTTTTT.

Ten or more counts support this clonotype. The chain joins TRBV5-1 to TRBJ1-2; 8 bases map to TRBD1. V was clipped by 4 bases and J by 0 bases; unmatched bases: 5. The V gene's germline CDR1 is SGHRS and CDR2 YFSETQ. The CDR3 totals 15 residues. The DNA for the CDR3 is TGCGCCAGCAGCCCCGGGACAGGATCTAACTATGGCTACACCTTC. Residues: CASSPGTGSNYGYTF.

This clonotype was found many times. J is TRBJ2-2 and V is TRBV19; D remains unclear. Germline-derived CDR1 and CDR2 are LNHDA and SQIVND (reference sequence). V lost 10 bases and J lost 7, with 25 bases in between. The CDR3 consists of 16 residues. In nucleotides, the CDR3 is TGTGCCACCAACGAGGAATTTACAGCCGGCGGCGGGGAGCTGTTTTTT. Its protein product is CATNEEFTAGGGELFF.

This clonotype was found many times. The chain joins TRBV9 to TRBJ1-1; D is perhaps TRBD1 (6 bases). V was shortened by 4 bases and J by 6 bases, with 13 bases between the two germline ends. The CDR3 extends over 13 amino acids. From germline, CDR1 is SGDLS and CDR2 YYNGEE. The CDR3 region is CASSKQGGAEAFF. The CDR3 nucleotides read TGTGCCAGCAGCAAACAAGGGGGGGCTGAAGCTTTCTTT.

The CDR3 region has the DNA TGTGCCAGCAGCCCCCGGGACTACTCGAAGGGGTTCTACGAGCAGTACTTC. Residues: CASSPRDYSKGFYEQYF. The chain is built from TRBV6-1 and TRBJ2-7; 7 bases match TRBD2. CDR1 MNHNS and CDR2 SASEGT come from the germline V gene. Trimming removed 6 bases from V and 3 bases from J; junction bases left unmatched: 17. CDR3 size: 17 residues.

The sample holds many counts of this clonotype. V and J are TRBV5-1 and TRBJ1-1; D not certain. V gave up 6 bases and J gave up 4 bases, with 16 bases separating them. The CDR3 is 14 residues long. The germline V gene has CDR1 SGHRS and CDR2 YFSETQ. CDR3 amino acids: CASTPMAGGTEAFF. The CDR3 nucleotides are TGCGCCAGCACCCCTATGGCAGGCGGCACTGAAGCTTTCTTT.

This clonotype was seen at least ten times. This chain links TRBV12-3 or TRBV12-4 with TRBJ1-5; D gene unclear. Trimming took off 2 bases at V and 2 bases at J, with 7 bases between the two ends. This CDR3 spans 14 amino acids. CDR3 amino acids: CASSLMRGNQPQHF. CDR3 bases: TGTGCCAGCAGTTTAATGAGAGGCAATCAGCCCCAGCATTTT.

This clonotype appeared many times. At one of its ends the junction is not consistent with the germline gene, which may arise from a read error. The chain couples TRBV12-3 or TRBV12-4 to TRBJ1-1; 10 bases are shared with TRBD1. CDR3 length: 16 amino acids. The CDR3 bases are TGTGCCAGCAGTTTGGGACAGGGGTTCGGAAACACTGAAGCTCTCTTT. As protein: CASSLGQGFGNTEALF.

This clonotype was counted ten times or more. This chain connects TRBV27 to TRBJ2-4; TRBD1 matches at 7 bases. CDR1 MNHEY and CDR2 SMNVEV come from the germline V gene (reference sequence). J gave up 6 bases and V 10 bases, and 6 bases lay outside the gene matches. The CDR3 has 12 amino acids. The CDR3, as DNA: TGTGCCATCCGGGACAGACTAAACATTCAGTACTTC. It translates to CAIRDRLNIQYF.

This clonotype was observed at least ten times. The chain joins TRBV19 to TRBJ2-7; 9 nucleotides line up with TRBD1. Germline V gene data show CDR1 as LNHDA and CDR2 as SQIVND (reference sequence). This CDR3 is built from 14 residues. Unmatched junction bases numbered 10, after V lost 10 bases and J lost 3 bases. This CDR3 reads CATSGTGPFYEQYF. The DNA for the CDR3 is TGTGCCACCTCCGGGACAGGGCCCTTCTACGAGCAGTACTTC.

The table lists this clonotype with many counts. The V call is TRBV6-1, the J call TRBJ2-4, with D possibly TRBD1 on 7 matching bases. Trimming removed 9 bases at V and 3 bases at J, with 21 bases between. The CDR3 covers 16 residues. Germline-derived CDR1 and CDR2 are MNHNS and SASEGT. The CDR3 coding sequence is TGTGCCAGTCGCTTGGAGGGGGCGATAGGCAAAAACATTCAGTACTTC. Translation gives CASRLEGAIGKNIQYF.

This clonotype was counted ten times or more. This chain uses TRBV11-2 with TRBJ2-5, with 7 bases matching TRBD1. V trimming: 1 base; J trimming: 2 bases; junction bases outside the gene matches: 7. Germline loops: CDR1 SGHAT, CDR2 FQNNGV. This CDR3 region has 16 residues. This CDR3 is CASSLGRGRGQETQYF. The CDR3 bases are TGTGCCAGCAGCTTAGGACGGGGCAGGGGGCAAGAGACCCAGTACTTC.